These 9 T cell receptor beta chains came from one sample sequenced in a study of cytomegalovirus exposure and HLA in healthy donors (dated 2017 in TCRdb). Receptors were amplified or captured by the immunoSEQ multiplex PCR assay. The multiplex PCR relied on a mix of 60 forward primers for TCR Vbeta segments and 13 reverse primers for TCR Jbeta segments. As stored in TCRdb, this immuneACCESS dataset retains in-frame rearrangements with V and J assigned. A fraction of the clones does not appear; measured against another copy, unresolved V genes explain less than half of the discrepancy, and the remainder lacks a known reason. Recorded for this sample are around 95,000 clones; about 74% of them occurred a single time. The ten largest clones add up to under 2% of the sample. The specimen sequenced was PBMCs. The source of these receptors is a male donor in good health and CMV-seronegative.

V and J are TRBV27 and TRBJ2-7; D uncertain. CDR3 length equals 13 residues. CDR1 and CDR2 (germline): MNHEY, SMNVEV (reference sequence). V gave up 3 bases and J gave up 1 base, with 7 bases separating them. The CDR3 loop reads CASSFARSYEQYF. The CDR3 nucleotides are TGTGCCAGCAGTTTCGCCAGGTCCTACGAGCAGTACTTC.

The rearrangement uses TRBV7-2 and TRBJ1-5; perhaps TRBD1 as D (6 bases). Germline V gene data show CDR1 as SGHTA and CDR2 as FQGNSA. V was cut by 3 bases and J by 4 bases, with 13 bases left in between. This CDR3 is built from 15 residues. CDR3 bases: TGTGCCAGCAGCTTCTCACAGGGTAGAAATCAGCCCCAGCATTTT. It yields the protein CASSFSQGRNQPQHF.

The gene calls are TRBV30 and TRBJ1-6; no firm D call. The CDR3 spans 15 residues. Germline CDR1 GTSNPN, CDR2 SVGIG (reference sequence). The V end was cut by 4 bases, the J end by 6 bases, with 16 bases between. The CDR3 loop reads CAWKTRRASNSPLHF. CDR3 sequence (DNA): TGTGCCTGGAAGACACGGAGGGCTAGTAATTCACCCCTCCACTTT.

This clone showed up just a few times. The chain recombines TRBV7-9 with TRBJ2-5; D not certain. The CDR3 is 11 amino acids. Germline V gives CDR1 SEHNR, CDR2 FQNEAQ (reference sequence). With 3 bases removed from V and 4 bases from J, the gap between germline ends came to 3 bases. CDR3 residues: CASSFLETQYF. As DNA, the CDR3 is TGTGCCAGCAGCTTCCTAGAGACCCAGTACTTC.

The chain employs TRBV7-6 and TRBJ2-1, with D possibly matching TRBD2 (6 bases). The CDR3 spans 17 residues. Trimming left V 5 bases short and J 0 bases short, with 17 bases between. Germline assignment: CDR1 SGHVS and CDR2 FNYEAQ. CDR3 loop: CASSAWSGLSSYNEQFF. CDR3 nucleotides: TGTGCCAGCAGCGCCTGGAGCGGGCTCAGCTCCTACAATGAGCAGTTCTTC.

The chain couples TRBV6-6 to TRBJ1-5; D may be TRBD1 (6 bases). Germline V gene sequence: CDR1 MNHNY, CDR2 SVGAGI (reference sequence). V lost 6 bases, J lost 0 bases, and 15 bases lay in between. The CDR3 has 16 amino acids. The chain's CDR3 is CASRPTRQDSNQPQHF. CDR3 nucleotide sequence: TGTGCCAGCAGGCCAACACGACAGGATAGCAATCAGCCCCAGCATTTT.

The sample holds a few counts of this clone. The chain uses TRBV29-1 and TRBJ2-7, with 7 nucleotides matching TRBD2. This CDR3 region has 14 residues. The ends lost 5 bases at V and 2 bases at J; junction bases unmatched: 9. Germline V gene data show CDR1 as SQVTM and CDR2 as ANQGSEA. The CDR3 DNA reads TGCAGCGTTCGAGCGGGGCGGGATACCTACGAGCAGTACTTC. It encodes CSVRAGRDTYEQYF.

The CDR3 sequence is CASRGDGGALGTEAFF. Written as DNA, the CDR3 is TGTGCCAGCAGGGGAGACGGGGGGGCGCTGGGCACTGAAGCTTTCTTT. The chain employs TRBV28 and TRBJ1-1; D is possibly TRBD1 (6 bases). Germline CDR1 is MDHEN and CDR2 is SYDVKM. Between the trimmed V and J ends, which lost 6 bases and 4 bases, there was a span of 21 bases. The CDR3 loop spans 16 amino acids.

The chain is built from TRBV5-4 and TRBJ2-7, with 11 bases aligning to TRBD2. J gave up 2 bases and V 1 base, and 11 bases lay outside the gene matches. Germline CDR1 reads SGHNT; CDR2 reads YYREEE (reference sequence). The CDR3 consists of 18 residues. The CDR3 DNA sequence: TGTGCCAGCAGCTTGAGGACTAGCGGGTCCCAGTGGGCCTACGAGCAGTACTTC. Its translation is CASSLRTSGSQWAYEQYF.